This T cell receptor beta chain stems from a study of blood T cell repertoires in COVID-19. Whole-study context: There were acute and convalescent COVID-19 samples, and they came from the United States, Italy and Spain.

Everyone who took part was roughly 18 to 89 years old, and they came from 20 to 25 US areas. The method was immunoSEQ multiplex PCR; TCRdb's version includes in-frame clones alone and lacks a portion of them. The sample shows 370,000 or so clones, around 87% of them seen only once. Germline CDR1 reads SGHKS; CDR2 reads YYEKEE (reference sequence). The germline V and J ends were trimmed by 4 bases and 7 bases, with 17 bases remaining between them. This CDR3 region has 15 residues. This receptor was taken from a young man who had recovered from COVID-19. The sample consisted of PBMCs or T cells enriched from blood (not recorded which). V gene TRBV5-5 combines with J gene TRBJ2-2; D possibly corresponds to TRBD1 (6 bases). The CDR3 is CASSVRQVFHGELFF. The CDR3 nucleotides read TGTGCCAGCAGCGTCAGACAGGTTTTTCACGGGGAGCTGTTTTTT.